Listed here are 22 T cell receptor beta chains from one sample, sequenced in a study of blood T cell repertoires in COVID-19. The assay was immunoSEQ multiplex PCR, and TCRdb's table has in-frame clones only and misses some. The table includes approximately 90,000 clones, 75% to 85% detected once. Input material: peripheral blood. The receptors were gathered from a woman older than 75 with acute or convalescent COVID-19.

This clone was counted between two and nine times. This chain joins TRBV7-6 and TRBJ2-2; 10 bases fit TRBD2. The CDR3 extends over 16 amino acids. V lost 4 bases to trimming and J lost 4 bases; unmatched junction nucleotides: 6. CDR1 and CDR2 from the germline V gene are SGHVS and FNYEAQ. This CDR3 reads CASSSAGGPATGELFF. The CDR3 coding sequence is TGTGCCAGCAGCTCAGCGGGGGGGCCGGCCACCGGGGAGCTGTTTTTT.

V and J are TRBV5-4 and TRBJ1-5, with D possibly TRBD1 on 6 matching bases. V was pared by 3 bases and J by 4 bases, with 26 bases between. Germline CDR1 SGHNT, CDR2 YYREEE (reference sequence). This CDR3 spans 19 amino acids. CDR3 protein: CASSSATPFRQAENQPQHF. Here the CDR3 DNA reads TGTGCCAGCAGCTCCGCAACACCCTTTCGACAGGCCGAGAATCAGCCCCAGCATTTT.

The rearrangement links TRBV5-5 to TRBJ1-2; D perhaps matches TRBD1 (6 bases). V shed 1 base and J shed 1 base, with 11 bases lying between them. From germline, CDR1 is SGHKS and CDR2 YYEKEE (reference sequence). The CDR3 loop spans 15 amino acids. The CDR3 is CASSLRQEDNYGYTF. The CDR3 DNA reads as TGTGCCAGCAGCTTGAGACAGGAAGATAACTATGGCTACACCTTC.

CDR3 DNA sequence: TGCAGCGTGCCTCGACAGACTCAGTCGAATGAGCAGTTCTTC. Amino acids: CSVPRQTQSNEQFF. This chain connects TRBV29-1 to TRBJ2-1, with D maybe TRBD1 (5 bases). Germline V lookup: CDR1 SQVTM, CDR2 ANQGSEA. This CDR3 spans 14 amino acids. Trimming shortened V by 6 bases and J by 7 bases, and 19 bases separated the two germline ends.

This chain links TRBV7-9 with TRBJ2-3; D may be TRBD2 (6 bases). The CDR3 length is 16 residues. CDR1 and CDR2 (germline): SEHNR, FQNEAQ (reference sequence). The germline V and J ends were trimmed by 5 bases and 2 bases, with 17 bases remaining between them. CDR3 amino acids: CASSQVGRGDTDTQYF. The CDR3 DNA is TGTGCCAGCAGCCAAGTGGGGCGGGGTGACACAGATACGCAGTATTTT.

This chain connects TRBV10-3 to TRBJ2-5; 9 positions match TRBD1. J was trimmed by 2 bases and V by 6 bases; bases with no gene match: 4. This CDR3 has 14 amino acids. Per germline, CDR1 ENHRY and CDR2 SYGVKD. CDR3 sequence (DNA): TGTGCCATCAGCTCCGACAGGGGGCAAGAGACCCAGTACTTC. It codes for CAISSDRGQETQYF.

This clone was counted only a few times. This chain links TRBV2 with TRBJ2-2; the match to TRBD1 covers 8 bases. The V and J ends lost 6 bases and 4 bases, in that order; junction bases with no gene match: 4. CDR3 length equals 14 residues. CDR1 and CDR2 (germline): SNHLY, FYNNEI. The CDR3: CASRGQVGTGELFF. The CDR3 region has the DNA TGTGCCAGCAGGGGACAGGTTGGCACCGGGGAGCTGTTTTTT.

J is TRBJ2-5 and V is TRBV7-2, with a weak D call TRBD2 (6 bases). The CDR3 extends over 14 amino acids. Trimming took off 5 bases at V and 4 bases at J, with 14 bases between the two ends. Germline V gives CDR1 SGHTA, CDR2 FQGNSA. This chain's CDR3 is CASSRSRGTETQYF. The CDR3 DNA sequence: TGTGCCAGCAGCCGTAGCCGGGGGACAGAGACCCAGTACTTC.

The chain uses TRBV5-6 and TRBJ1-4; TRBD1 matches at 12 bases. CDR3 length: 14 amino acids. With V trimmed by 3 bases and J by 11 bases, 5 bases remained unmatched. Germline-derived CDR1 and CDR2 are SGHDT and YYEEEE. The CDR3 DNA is TGTGCCAGCAGCTCCCGGGACAGGGGGCCGAAACTGTTTTTT. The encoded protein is CASSSRDRGPKLFF.

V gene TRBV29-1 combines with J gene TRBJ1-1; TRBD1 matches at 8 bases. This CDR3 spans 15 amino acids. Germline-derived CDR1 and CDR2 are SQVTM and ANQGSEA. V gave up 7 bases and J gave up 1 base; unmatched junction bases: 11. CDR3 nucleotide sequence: TGCAGCGCTGCAACGACAGGGGCGGAGAACACTGAAGCTTTCTTT. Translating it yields CSAATTGAENTEAFF. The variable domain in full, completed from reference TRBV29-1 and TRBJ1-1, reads SAVISQKPSRDICQRGTSLTIQCQVDSQVTMMFWYRQQPGQSLTLIATANQGSEATYESGFVIDKFPISRPNLTFSTLTVSNMSPEDSSIYLCSAATTGAENTEAFFGQGTRLTVV.

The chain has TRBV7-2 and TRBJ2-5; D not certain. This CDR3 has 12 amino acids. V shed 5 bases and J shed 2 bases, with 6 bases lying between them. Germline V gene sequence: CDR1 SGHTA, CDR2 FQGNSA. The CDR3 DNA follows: TGTGCCAGCAGCCGGTATCAAGAGACCCAGTACTTC. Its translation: CASSRYQETQYF.

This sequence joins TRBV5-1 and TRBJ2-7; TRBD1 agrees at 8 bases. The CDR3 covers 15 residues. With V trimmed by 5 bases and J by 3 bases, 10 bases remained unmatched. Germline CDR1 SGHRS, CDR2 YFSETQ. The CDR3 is CASSHGQGGGYEQYF. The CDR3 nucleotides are TGCGCCAGCAGTCATGGACAGGGTGGGGGCTACGAGCAGTACTTC.

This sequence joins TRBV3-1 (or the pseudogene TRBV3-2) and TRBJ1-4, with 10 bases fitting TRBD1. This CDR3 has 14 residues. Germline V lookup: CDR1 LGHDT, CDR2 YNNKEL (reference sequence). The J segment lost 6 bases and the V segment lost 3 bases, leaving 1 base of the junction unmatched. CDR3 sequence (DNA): TGTGCCAGCAGCCAGGGACAGGGGTATGAAAAACTGTTTTTT. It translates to CASSQGQGYEKLFF.

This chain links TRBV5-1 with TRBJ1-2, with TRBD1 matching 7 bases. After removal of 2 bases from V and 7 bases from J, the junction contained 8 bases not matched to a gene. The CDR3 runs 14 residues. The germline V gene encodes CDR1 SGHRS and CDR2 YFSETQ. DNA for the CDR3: TGCGCCAGCAGCTTAGACAGGGCAACCTTTGGCTACACCTTC. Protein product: CASSLDRATFGYTF.

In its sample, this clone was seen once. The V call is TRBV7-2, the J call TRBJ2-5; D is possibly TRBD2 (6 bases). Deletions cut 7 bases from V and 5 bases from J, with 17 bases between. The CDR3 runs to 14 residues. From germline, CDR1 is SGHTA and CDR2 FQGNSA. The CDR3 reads CASNIEGGFETQYF. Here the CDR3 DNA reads TGTGCCAGCAACATCGAAGGAGGGTTCGAGACCCAGTACTTC.

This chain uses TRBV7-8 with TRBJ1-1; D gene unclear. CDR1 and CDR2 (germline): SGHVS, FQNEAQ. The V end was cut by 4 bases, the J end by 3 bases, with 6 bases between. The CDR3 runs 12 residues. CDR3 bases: TGTGCCAGCAGCTCGACATACACTGAAGCTTTCTTT. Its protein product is CASSSTYTEAFF.

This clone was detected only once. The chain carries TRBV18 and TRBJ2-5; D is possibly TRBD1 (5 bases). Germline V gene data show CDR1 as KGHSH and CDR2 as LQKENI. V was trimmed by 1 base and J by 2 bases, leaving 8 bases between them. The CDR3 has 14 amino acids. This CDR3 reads CASSPLDSQETQYF. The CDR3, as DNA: TGTGCCAGCTCACCACTCGACAGTCAAGAGACCCAGTACTTC.

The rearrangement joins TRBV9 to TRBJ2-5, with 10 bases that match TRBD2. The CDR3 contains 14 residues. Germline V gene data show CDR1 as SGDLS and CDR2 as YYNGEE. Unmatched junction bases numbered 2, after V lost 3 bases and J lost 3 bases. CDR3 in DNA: TGTGCCAGCAGCGGAGCGGGGGGGAAAGAGACCCAGTACTTC. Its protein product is CASSGAGGKETQYF.

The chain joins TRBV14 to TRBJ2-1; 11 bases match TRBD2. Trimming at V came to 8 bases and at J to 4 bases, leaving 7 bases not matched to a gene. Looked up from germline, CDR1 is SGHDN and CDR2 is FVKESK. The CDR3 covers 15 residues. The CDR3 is CASRSGTSGYNEQFF. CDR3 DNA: TGTGCCAGCCGATCCGGGACTAGCGGATACAATGAGCAGTTCTTC.

The CDR3 loop is CASSLVTGGNQPQHF. The CDR3 region has the DNA TGTGCCAGCAGCTTAGTTACAGGGGGCAATCAGCCCCAGCATTTT. The J gene is TRBJ1-5, the V gene TRBV7-9; TRBD1 matches 7 bases. The V segment lost 1 base and the J segment 2 bases; nucleotides outside the gene matches: 2. The CDR3 contains 15 residues. The germline V gene encodes CDR1 SEHNR and CDR2 FQNEAQ (reference sequence).

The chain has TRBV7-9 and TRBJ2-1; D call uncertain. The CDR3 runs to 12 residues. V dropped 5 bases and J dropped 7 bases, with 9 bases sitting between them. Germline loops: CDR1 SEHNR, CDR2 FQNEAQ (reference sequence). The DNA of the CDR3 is TGTGCCAGCAGCCACAGTAGGAATGAGCAGTTCTTC. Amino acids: CASSHSRNEQFF.

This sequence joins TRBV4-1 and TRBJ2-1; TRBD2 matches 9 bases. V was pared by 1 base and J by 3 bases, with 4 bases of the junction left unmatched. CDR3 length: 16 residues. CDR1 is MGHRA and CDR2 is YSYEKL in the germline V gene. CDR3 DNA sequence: TGCGCCAGCAGCCAAGGGGGACTAGCCGGCTACAATGAGCAGTTCTTC. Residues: CASSQGGLAGYNEQFF.